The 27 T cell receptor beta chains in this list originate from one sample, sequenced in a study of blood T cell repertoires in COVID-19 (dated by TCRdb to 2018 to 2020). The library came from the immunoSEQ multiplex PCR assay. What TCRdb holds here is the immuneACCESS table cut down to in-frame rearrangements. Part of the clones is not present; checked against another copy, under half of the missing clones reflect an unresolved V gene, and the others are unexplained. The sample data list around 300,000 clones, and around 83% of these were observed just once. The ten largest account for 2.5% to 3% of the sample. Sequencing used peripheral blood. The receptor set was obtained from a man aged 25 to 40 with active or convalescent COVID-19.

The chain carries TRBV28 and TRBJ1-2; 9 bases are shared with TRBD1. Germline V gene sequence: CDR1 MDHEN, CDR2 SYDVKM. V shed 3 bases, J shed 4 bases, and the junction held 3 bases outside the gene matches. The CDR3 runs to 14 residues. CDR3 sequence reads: CASSFGQGRYGYTF. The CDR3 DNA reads TGTGCCAGCAGTTTCGGACAGGGGCGCTATGGCTACACCTTC.

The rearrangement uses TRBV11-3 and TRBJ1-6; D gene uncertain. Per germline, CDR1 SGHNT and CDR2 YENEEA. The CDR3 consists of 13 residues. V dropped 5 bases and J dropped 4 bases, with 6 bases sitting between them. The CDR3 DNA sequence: TGTGCCAGCAGCCTCGCGTATAATTCACCCCTCCACTTT. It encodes CASSLAYNSPLHF.

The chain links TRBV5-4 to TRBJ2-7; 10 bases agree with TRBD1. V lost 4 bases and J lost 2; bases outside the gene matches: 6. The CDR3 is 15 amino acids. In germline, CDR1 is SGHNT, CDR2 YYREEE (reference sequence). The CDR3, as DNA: TGTGCCAGCAGCCCCGACAGGGGGCCCCCCTACGAGCAGTACTTC. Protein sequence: CASSPDRGPPYEQYF. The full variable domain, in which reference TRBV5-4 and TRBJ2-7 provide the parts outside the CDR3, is ETGVTQSPTHLIKTRGQQVTLRCSSQSGHNTVSWYQQALGQGPQFIFQYYREEENGRGNFPPRFSGLQFPNYSSELNVNALELDDSALYLCASSPDRGPPYEQYFGPGTRLTVT.

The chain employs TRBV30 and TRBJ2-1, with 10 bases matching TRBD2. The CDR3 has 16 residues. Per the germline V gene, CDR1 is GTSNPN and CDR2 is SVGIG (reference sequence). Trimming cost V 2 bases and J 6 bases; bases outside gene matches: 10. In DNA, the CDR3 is TGTGCCTGGAGTTCCCTCAGCGGGAGGGCCCTCAATGAGCAGTTCTTC. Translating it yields CAWSSLSGRALNEQFF. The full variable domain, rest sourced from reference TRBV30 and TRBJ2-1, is SQTIHQWPATLVQPVGSPLSLECTVEGTSNPNLYWYRQAAGRGLQLLFYSVGIGQISSEVPQNLSASRPQDRQFILSSKKLLLSDSGFYLCAWSSLSGRALNEQFFGPGTRLTVL.

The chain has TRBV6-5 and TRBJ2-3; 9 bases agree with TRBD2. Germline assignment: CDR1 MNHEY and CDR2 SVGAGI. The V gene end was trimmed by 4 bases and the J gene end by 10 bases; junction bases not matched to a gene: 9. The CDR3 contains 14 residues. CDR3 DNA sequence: TGTGCCAGCAGTTCCCTCCCTGGCGGGAGGGCGCAGTATTTT. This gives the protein CASSSLPGGRAQYF.

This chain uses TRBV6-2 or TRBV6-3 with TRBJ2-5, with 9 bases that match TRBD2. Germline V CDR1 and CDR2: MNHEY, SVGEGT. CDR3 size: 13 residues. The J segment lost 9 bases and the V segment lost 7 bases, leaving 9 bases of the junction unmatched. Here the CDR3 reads CASNPAGGVAQYF. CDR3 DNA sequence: TGTGCCAGCAACCCAGCGGGGGGAGTGGCCCAGTACTTC.

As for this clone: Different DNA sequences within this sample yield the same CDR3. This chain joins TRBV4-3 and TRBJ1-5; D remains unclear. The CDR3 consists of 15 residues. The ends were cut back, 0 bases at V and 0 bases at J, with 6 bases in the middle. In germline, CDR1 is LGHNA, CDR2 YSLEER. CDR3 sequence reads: CASSQDRYSNQPQHF. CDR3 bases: TGCGCCAGCAGCCAAGACAGGTATAGCAATCAGCCCCAGCATTTT.

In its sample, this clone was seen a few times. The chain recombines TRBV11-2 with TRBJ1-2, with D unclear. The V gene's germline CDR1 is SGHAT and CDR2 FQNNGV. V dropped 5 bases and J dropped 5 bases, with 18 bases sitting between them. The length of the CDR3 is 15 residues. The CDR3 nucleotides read TGTGCCAGCAGCAACCGGGAAGGTTATGGGTATGGCTACACCTTC. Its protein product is CASSNREGYGYGYTF.

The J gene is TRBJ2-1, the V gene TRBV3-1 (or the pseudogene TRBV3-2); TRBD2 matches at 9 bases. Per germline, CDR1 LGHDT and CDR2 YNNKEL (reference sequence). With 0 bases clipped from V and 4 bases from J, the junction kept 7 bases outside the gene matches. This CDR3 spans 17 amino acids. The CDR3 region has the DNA TGTGCCAGCAGCCAAGAAGGCGGGGGGGCGGATTACAATGAGCAGTTCTTC. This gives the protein CASSQEGGGADYNEQFF.

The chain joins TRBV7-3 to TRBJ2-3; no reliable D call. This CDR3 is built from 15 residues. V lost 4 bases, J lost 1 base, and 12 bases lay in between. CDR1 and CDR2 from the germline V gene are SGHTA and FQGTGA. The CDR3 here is CASSSSRIRTDTQYF. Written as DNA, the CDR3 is TGTGCCAGCAGCTCTTCGAGGATTCGCACAGATACGCAGTATTTT.

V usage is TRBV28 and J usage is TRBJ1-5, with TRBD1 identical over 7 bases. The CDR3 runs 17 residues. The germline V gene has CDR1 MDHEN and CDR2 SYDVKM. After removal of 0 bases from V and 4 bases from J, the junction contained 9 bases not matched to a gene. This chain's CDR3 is CASSLWPRQGWNQPQHF. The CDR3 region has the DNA TGTGCCAGCAGTTTATGGCCCCGACAGGGTTGGAATCAGCCCCAGCATTTT.

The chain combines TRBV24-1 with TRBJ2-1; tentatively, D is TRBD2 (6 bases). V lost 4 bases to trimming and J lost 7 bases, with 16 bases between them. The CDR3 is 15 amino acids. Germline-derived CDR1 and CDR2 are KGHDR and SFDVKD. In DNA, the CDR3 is TGTGCCACCAGTGACAGCGGGTCTAATAGGAATGAGCAGTTCTTC. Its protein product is CATSDSGSNRNEQFF.

The CDR3 is CASSPGTGGERDGYTF. The CDR3 nucleotides are TGTGCCAGCAGTCCCGGGACAGGTGGAGAGCGCGATGGCTACACCTTC. V usage is TRBV9 and J usage is TRBJ1-2; TRBD1 matches at 8 bases. CDR1 and CDR2 from the germline V gene are SGDLS and YYNGEE. The V and J ends lost 5 bases and 6 bases, in that order; junction bases with no gene match: 15. The length of the CDR3 is 16 residues.

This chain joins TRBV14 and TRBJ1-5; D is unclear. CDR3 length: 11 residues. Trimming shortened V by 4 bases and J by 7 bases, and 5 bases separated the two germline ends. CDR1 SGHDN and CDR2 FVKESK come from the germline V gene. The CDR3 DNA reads TGTGCCAGCAGCCCCCTACAGCCCCAGCATTTT. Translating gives CASSPLQPQHF.

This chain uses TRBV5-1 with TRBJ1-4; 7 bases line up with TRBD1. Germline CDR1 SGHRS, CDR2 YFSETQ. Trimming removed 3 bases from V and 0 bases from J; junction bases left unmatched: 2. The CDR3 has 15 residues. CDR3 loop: CASSWGQSTNEKLFF. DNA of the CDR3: TGCGCCAGCAGCTGGGGACAGTCAACTAATGAAAAACTGTTTTTT.

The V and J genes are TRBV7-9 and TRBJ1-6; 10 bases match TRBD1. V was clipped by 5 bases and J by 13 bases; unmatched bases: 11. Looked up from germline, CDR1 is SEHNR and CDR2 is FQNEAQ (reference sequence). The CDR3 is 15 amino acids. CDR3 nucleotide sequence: TGTGCCAGCAGCCTCGGTGGGACAGGGGTCCCCCCCCTCCACTTT. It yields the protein CASSLGGTGVPPLHF.

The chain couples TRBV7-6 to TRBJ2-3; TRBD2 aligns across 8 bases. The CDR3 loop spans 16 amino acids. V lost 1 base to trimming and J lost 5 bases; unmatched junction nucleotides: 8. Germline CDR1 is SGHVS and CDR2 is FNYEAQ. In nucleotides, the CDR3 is TGTGCCAGCAGCTTAGGATCGGGGGGGCTAGGAGATACGCAGTATTTT. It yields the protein CASSLGSGGLGDTQYF.

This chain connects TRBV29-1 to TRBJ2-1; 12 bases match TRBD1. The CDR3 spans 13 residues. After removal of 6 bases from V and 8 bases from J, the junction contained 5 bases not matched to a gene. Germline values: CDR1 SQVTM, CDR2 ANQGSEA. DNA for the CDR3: TGCAGCGTACCCGGGACAGGGGGCTATGAGCAGTTCTTC. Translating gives CSVPGTGGYEQFF.

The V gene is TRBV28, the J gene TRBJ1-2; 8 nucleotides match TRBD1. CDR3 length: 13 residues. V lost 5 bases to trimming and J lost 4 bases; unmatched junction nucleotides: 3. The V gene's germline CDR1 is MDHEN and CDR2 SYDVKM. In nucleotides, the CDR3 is TGTGCCAGCAGTGAAACAGGGGGCTATGGCTACACCTTC. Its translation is CASSETGGYGYTF.

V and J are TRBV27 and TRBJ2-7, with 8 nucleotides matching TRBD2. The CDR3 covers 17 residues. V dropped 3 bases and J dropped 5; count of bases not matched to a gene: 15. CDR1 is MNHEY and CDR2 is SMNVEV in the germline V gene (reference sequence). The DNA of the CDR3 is TGTGCCAGCAGTTTTTACCCTCCGAGCGGGAGTTCCAACGAGCAGTACTTC. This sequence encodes CASSFYPPSGSSNEQYF.

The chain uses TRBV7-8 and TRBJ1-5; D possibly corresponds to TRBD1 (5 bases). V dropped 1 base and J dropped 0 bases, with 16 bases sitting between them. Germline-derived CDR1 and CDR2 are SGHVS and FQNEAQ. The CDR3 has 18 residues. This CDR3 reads CASSLGQPNWYSNQPQHF. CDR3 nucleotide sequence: TGTGCCAGCAGCTTAGGACAGCCGAACTGGTATAGCAATCAGCCCCAGCATTTT.

The CDR3 sequence is CSDTQGNQPQHF. The DNA for the CDR3 is TGCAGCGACACACAGGGGAATCAGCCCCAGCATTTT. V gene TRBV29-1 combines with J gene TRBJ1-5, with 7 bases identical to TRBD1. V was pared by 7 bases and J by 4 bases, with 4 bases of the junction left unmatched. Germline-derived CDR1 and CDR2 are SQVTM and ANQGSEA. CDR3 length: 12 residues.

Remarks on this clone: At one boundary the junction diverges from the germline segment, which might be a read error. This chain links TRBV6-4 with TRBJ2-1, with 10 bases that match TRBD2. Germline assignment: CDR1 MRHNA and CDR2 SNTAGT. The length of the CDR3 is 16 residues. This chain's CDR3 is CASRDLAGGPYNEQFF. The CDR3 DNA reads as TGTGCCAGCAGAGACTTAGCGGGAGGACCCTACAATGAGCAGTTCTTC.

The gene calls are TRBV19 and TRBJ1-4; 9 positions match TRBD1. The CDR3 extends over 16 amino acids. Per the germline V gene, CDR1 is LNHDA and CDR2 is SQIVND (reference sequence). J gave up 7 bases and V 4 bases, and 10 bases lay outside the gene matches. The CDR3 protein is CASSKGSTGGVEKLFF. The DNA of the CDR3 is TGTGCCAGTAGTAAGGGGTCCACAGGGGGCGTTGAAAAACTGTTTTTT.

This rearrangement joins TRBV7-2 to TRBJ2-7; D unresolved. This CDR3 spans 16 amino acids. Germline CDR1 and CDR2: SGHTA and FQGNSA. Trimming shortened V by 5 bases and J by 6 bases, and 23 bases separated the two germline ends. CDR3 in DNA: TGTGCCAGCAGCCCAGGAACCAGAGCCCAAGGTCGCGAGCAGTACTTC. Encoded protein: CASSPGTRAQGREQYF.

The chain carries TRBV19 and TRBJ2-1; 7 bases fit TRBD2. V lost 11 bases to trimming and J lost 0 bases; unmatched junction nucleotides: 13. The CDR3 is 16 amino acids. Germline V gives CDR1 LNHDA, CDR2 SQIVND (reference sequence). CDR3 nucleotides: TGTGCCTCCCACGGGGGGACTCCAAGCTCCTACAATGAGCAGTTCTTC. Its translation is CASHGGTPSSYNEQFF.

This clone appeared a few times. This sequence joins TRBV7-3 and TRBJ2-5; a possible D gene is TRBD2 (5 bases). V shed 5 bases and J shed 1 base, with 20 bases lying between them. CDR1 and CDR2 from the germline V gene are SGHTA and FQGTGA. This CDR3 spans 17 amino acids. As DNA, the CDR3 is TGTGCCAGCAGCCCCCTGGGGAGAGGGTTGCCCCAAGAGACCCAGTACTTC. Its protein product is CASSPLGRGLPQETQYF.